The entry that follows covers one TCR beta chain sequence. The sample holds many counts of this clonotype. The antigen this receptor binds is unknown. No quality values exist for individual bases; no much larger clone is one base distant. The data belong to a study of patients and donors after allogeneic stem cell transplantation (dated by TCRdb to about 2020). Looking up the germline V gene yields CDR1 MGHRA and CDR2 YSYEKL. The CDR3 has 17 amino acids, counting the end cysteine and phenylalanine. CDR3 DNA is the only sequence kept; it has 51 bases, read in frame from the first base. After removal of 4 bases from V and 6 bases from J, the junction retains 12 bases not matched to a gene. The library came from RT-PCR. The reads were generated on a NextSeq 550. TCRdb passed the public sequencing reads through fastp at Q25 and MiXCR, retaining productive beta sequences. Rows matching on CDR3 protein sequence are summarized as one entry with the most common DNA and genes. Here the sample has tens of thousands of distinct CDR3 sequences; about 5% occur a single time. The ten top clones hold 2.6% of the sample.

The specimen sequenced was blood, either unsorted or a sorted T cell fraction (not recorded which). This sequence was found in a human donor who was either an allogeneic HSCT recipient or a stem cell or donor lymphocyte infusion donor (not recorded which). It is not recorded whose cells these are; they may come from a transplant donor. The chain joins TRBV4-1 to TRBJ2-2, and TRBD2 aligns with 9 junction nucleotides. Here the CDR3 is given as CASSLLAGVGFAGELFF. At the DNA level, the sequence is TGCGCCAGCAGCCTATTAGCGGGAGTAGGTTTTGCCGGGGAGCTGTTTTTT.